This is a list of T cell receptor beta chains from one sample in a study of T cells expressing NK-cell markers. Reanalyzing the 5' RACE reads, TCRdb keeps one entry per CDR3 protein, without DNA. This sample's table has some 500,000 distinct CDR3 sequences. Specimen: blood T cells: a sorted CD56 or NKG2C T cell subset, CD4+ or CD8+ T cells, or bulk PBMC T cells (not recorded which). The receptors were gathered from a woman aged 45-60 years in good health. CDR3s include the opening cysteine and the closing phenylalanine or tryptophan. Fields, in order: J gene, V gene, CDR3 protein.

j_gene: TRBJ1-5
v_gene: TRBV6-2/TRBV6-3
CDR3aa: CASRENNQPQHF

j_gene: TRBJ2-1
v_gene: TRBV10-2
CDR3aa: CASSDLSPSYNEQFF

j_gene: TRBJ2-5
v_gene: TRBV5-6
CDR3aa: CASSWEVLQETQYF

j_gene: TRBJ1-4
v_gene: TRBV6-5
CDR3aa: CASSQHRGVEKLFF

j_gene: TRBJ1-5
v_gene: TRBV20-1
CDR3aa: CSAYDRDKPGQPQHF

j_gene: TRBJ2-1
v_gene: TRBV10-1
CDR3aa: CARPPGAEYNEQFF

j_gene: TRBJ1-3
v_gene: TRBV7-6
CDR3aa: CASREGSASGNTIYF

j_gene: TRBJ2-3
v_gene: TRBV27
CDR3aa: CASSPWASQRTDTQYF

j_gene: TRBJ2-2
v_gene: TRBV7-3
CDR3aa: CASSLLTSGRKGELFF

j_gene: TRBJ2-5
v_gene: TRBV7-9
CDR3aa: CASSFIQDGTQYF

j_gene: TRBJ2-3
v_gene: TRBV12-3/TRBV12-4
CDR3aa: CASSFRTSGQLTDTQYF

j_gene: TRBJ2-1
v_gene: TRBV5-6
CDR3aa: CASSLSHRGPYNEQFF

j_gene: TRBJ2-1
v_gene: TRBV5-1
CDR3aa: CASRKSPGQGDNEQFF

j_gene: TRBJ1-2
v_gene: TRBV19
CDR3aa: CASSTGTGRAYGYTF

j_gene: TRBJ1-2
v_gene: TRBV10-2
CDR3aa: CASRMTSTHGYTF

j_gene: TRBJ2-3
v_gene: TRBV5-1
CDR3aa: CASQTEGELTDTQYF

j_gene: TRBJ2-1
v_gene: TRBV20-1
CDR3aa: CSGNGQVSSYNEQFF

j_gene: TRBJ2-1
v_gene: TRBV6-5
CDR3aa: CASSRAGLGYEQFF

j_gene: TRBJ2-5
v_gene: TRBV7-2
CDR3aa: CASSSLRETQYF

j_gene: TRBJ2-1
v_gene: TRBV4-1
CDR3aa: CASSQGNGQVYNEQFF

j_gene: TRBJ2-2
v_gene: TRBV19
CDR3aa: CATWDYQRTGELFF

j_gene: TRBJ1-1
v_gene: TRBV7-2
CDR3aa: CASSRTMNTEAFF

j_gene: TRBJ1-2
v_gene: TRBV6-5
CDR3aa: CASRTRGRIGYTF

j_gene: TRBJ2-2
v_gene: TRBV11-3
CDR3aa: CASVGGTSNTGELFF

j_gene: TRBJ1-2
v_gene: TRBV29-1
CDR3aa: CSVEPAGLHGYTF

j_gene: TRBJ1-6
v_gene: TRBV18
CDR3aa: CASSQYRDSWSPLHF

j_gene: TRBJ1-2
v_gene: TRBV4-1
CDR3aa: CASSQTEDSASFNYGYTF

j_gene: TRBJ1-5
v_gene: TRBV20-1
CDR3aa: CSARAGGDARPQHF

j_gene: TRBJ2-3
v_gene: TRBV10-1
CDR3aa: CASSESPTSRTDTQYF

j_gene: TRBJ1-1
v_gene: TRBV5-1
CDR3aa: CASSLEGVGTEAFF

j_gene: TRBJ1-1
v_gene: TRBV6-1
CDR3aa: CASSDMMNTEAFF

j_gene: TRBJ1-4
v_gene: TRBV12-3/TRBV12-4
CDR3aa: CASRPDGSDKLFF

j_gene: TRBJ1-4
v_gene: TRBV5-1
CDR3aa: CASSYGRARNEKLFF

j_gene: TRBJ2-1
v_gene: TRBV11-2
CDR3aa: CASSERLAGGPALNEQFF

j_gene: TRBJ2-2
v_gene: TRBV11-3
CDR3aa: CASSLDLGENTGELFF

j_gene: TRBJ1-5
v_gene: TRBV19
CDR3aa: CASRPRNQPQHF

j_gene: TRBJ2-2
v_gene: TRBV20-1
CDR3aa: CSAKTGQRTGELFF

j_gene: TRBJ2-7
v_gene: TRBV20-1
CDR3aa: CSASGQGAREQYF

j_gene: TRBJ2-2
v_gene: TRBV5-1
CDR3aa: CASSPRTDHTGELFF

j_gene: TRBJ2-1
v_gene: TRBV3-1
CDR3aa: CASSQRGGTASNEQFF

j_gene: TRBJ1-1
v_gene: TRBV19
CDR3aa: CASISITEAFF

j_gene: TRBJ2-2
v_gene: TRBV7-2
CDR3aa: CASSLRLGSTGELFF